Listed below are T cell receptor beta chains from one sample, sequenced in a study of blood T cell repertoires in COVID-19. This table comes from immunoSEQ multiplex PCR, and its TCRdb copy is limited to in-frame clones, with some not included. The table includes around 300,000 clones, 75% to 90% detected once. The specimen sequenced was peripheral blood. The receptors shown here come from a man younger than 30 with active or convalescent COVID-19. CDR3s include the opening cysteine and the closing phenylalanine or tryptophan. The order of the fields is J gene, CDR3 length, V gene, D gene, clone size, CDR3 DNA, CDR3 protein. The D gene is left open where the match is weak. Clone size is not always given. Where it is, it says once, few, many or a class for expanded clones.

>TRBJ2-1|14|TRBV7-9|TRBD2|few
TGTGCCAGCAGTTCACTAGCGGGAGGGCGTGATCGGTTCTTC
CASSSLAGGRDRFF
>TRBJ2-7|13|TRBV6-2/TRBV6-3|-|-
TGTGCCAGCAGTTACCAGGGAACCTACGAGCAGTACTTC
CASSYQGTYEQYF
>TRBJ2-2|14|TRBV5-1|-|-
TGCGCCAGCAGCTTGGAGCGGCTCACCGGGGAGCTGTTTTTT
CASSLERLTGELFF
>TRBJ2-7|14|TRBV28|TRBD2|-
TGTGCCAGCAGTTCTAGCGGGAGGGCCTACGAGCAGTACTTC
CASSSSGRAYEQYF
>TRBJ1-6|14|TRBV5-1|TRBD1|few
TGCGCCAGCAGCAGAGACAGGGGTAATTCACCCCTCCACTTT
CASSRDRGNSPLHF
>TRBJ2-5|16|TRBV15|TRBD2|-
TGTGCCACCAGAGGCGGCGCAGGCGGGAGGATGGAGACCCAGTACTTC
CATRGGAGGRMETQYF
>TRBJ1-1|13|TRBV19|-|-
TGTGCCAGTAAGGAGGCAGAGGACGCTGAAGCTTTCTTT
CASKEAEDAEAFF
>TRBJ2-7|12|TRBV18|-|-
TGTGCCAGCTCACCACAAGGGGTTGAGCAGTACTTC
CASSPQGVEQYF
>TRBJ1-2|15|TRBV11-2|-|-
TGTGCCAGCAGCTTAGGGGCTCTAGGGGCCTATGGCTACACCTTC
CASSLGALGAYGYTF
>TRBJ2-1|12|TRBV24-1|TRBD1|-
TGTGCCACCAGTGATAGGGACAGGCGGCAGTTCTTC
CATSDRDRRQFF
>TRBJ2-1|17|TRBV5-4|TRBD2|-
TGTGCCAGCAGCTTGGTGCGACTAGCGGGAGTCGACAATGAGCAGTTCTTC
CASSLVRLAGVDNEQFF
>TRBJ2-5|18|TRBV7-8|TRBD2|-
TGTGCCAGCAGCCAAGGACTAGCGGGAAGGCAGTTCCAAGAGACCCAGTACTTC
CASSQGLAGRQFQETQYF
>TRBJ1-5|14|TRBV2|TRBD1|-
TGTGCCAGCAGTGAATGGACAGGTTTGCAGCCCCAGCATTTT
CASSEWTGLQPQHF
>TRBJ1-5|15|TRBV19|TRBD1|few
TGTGCCAGTAGGATGGGGCAGGGGGTGGGTCAGCCCCAGCATTTT
CASRMGQGVGQPQHF
>TRBJ1-5|13|TRBV7-9|TRBD1|-
TGTGCCAGCAGCAGGACAGGCCCTCAGCCCCAGCATTTT
CASSRTGPQPQHF
>TRBJ1-4|15|TRBV10-3|TRBD1|-
TGTGCCATCGGGACAGGGACCGCAACTAATGAAAAACTGTTTTTT
CAIGTGTATNEKLFF
>TRBJ2-1|17|TRBV7-2|TRBD2|once
TGTGCCAGCAGCCTACCGGGACTAGCGGGAGGGCTCAATGAGCAGTTCTTC
CASSLPGLAGGLNEQFF
>TRBJ2-7|14|TRBV5-1|TRBD1|-
TGCGCCAGCAGCGCCCGGACAGGGGCCTACGAGCAGTACTTC
CASSARTGAYEQYF
>TRBJ2-1|16|TRBV2|TRBD2|few
TGTGCCAGCAGTGACGCGAGACTAGCTTCTATGGATGAGCAGTTCTTC
CASSDARLASMDEQFF
>TRBJ1-4|13|TRBV15|-|-
TGTGCCACCAGCAGAGCCCTCAATGAAAAACTGTTTTTT
CATSRALNEKLFF
>TRBJ2-7|14|TRBV5-1|-|-
TGCGCCAGCAGCCTACGGGACACGTACTACGAGCAGTACTTC
CASSLRDTYYEQYF